This entry lists 20 T cell receptor beta chains sequenced from one sample in a study of T cell responses to AZD1222 COVID-19 vaccine. Generated by immunoSEQ multiplex PCR, the TCRdb table keeps only in-frame clones and is missing some. The sample gives around 190,000 clones, about 86% of which show up once; around 0.5% is in the top ten. Sequenced here: peripheral blood, sampled on day 0 of AZD1222 vaccination. These receptors were collected from an adult in good health.

The rearrangement joins TRBV5-4 to TRBJ1-4; D not resolved. V lost 0 bases, J lost 5 bases, and 8 bases lay in between. The CDR3 has 14 amino acids. The germline V gene has CDR1 SGHNT and CDR2 YYREEE (reference sequence). The CDR3 nucleotides read TGTGCCAGCAGCTTGGACGTCGGCAATGAAAAACTGTTTTTT. Translated, it gives CASSLDVGNEKLFF.

The rearrangement uses TRBV3-1 (or the pseudogene TRBV3-2) and TRBJ1-2; 9 bases align to TRBD1. This CDR3 contains 15 residues. J gave up 2 bases and V 5 bases, and 6 bases lay outside the gene matches. Germline CDR1 is LGHDT and CDR2 is YNNKEL (reference sequence). CDR3 coding DNA: TGTGCCAGCAGCTTGGGACAGGGAACGAACTATGGCTACACCTTC. It codes for CASSLGQGTNYGYTF.

This clone was seen a single time. The chain combines TRBV9 with TRBJ2-7; 7 positions match TRBD1. V shed 0 bases, J shed 3 bases, and the junction held 3 bases outside the gene matches. The CDR3 sequence is 14 residues long. From germline, CDR1 is SGDLS and CDR2 YYNGEE. For the CDR3, the DNA is TGTGCCAGCAGCGTAGGGGGACAGATCTACGAGCAGTACTTC. Amino acid sequence: CASSVGGQIYEQYF.

This chain links TRBV3-1 (or the pseudogene TRBV3-2) with TRBJ1-6; D gene ambiguous. Germline loops: CDR1 LGHDT, CDR2 YNNKEL (reference sequence). Trimming shortened V by 0 bases and J by 17 bases, and 14 bases separated the two germline ends. The CDR3 sequence is 13 residues long. The CDR3 loop reads CASSQDGRAAIHF. The CDR3 DNA follows: TGTGCCAGCAGCCAAGATGGACGGGCCGCCATCCACTTT.

The chain links TRBV30 to TRBJ2-7; 14 bases fit TRBD2. This CDR3 is 17 amino acids long. The V gene's germline CDR1 is GTSNPN and CDR2 SVGIG (reference sequence). Trimming took 0 bases from V and 8 from J; bases not matched to a gene: 12. The CDR3 region has the DNA TGTGCCTGGAGTGTACGCCGTGCGGGACTAGCGGGGGAGCAGCAGTACTTC. Translating it yields CAWSVRRAGLAGEQQYF.

The rearrangement links TRBV10-2 to TRBJ2-1; tentatively, D is TRBD1 (6 bases). Germline values: CDR1 WSHSY, CDR2 SAAADI. Trimming left V 6 bases short and J 3 bases short, with 15 bases between. This CDR3 spans 15 amino acids. Here the CDR3 reads CASREQQGSYNEQFF. CDR3 coding DNA: TGCGCCAGCAGGGAGCAACAGGGTAGCTACAATGAGCAGTTCTTC.

In this sample, this clone turned up a few times. The chain links TRBV10-3 to TRBJ1-1, with D hard to call. Germline V gene lookup returns CDR1 ENHRY and CDR2 SYGVKD. Between the trimmed V and J ends, which lost 2 bases and 1 base, there was a span of 5 bases. There are 13 residues in the CDR3. As DNA, the CDR3 is TGTGCCATCAGTGAGCCCCCGAACACTGAAGCTTTCTTT. Its protein product is CAISEPPNTEAFF.

The rearrangement links TRBV19 to TRBJ2-3, with 11 nucleotides matching TRBD2. Germline-derived CDR1 and CDR2 are LNHDA and SQIVND (reference sequence). The CDR3 has 16 residues. The V gene end was trimmed by 2 bases and the J gene end by 3 bases; junction bases not matched to a gene: 4. The CDR3: CASSIPGLAATDTQYF. CDR3 coding DNA: TGTGCCAGTAGTATACCGGGACTAGCGGCAACAGATACGCAGTATTTT.

The chain has TRBV19 and TRBJ2-1; 7 bases align to TRBD2. This CDR3 spans 17 amino acids. Trimming took 2 bases from V and 0 from J; bases not matched to a gene: 7. Germline values: CDR1 LNHDA, CDR2 SQIVND (reference sequence). The CDR3 loop is CASSIPGGRPSYNEQFF. CDR3 in DNA: TGTGCCAGTAGTATACCGGGGGGTCGACCCTCCTACAATGAGCAGTTCTTC.

The J gene is TRBJ2-2, the V gene TRBV7-3; tentatively, D is TRBD2 (5 bases). Germline values: CDR1 SGHTA, CDR2 FQGTGA. Between the trimmed V and J ends, which lost 0 bases and 12 bases, there was a span of 8 bases. This CDR3 region has 12 residues. CDR3 protein: CASSLTGSKLFF. CDR3 nucleotides: TGTGCCAGCAGCTTAACGGGGAGTAAGCTGTTTTTT.

The chain combines TRBV5-6 with TRBJ1-5; 8 bases line up with TRBD1. Trimming cost V 5 bases and J 2 bases; bases outside gene matches: 0. CDR1 and CDR2 from the germline V gene are SGHDT and YYEEEE. This CDR3 has 13 amino acids. The CDR3 loop reads CASRTGGNQPQHF. The CDR3 DNA reads as TGTGCCAGCAGGACAGGGGGCAATCAGCCCCAGCATTTT. Filled out from reference TRBV5-6 and TRBJ1-5, the complete variable domain reads DAGVTQSPTHLIKTRGQQVTLRCSPKSGHDTVSWYQQALGQGPQFIFQYYEEEERQRGNFPDRFSGHQFPNYSSELNVNALLLGDSALYLCASRTGGNQPQHFGDGTRLSIL.

Turning to this clone: The sample contains more than one DNA sequence encoding this CDR3. V is TRBV12-3 or TRBV12-4 and J is TRBJ1-1, with D uncertain. The CDR3 sequence is 13 residues long. V lost 2 bases to trimming and J lost 0 bases, with 4 bases between them. CDR3 sequence reads: CASSLTVNTEAFF. CDR3 sequence (DNA): TGTGCCAGCAGTTTAACCGTGAACACTGAAGCTTTCTTT.

The chain carries TRBV19 and TRBJ1-1; tentatively, D is TRBD1 (5 bases). The V end was cut by 4 bases, the J end by 0 bases, with 15 bases between. Germline V CDR1 and CDR2: LNHDA, SQIVND (reference sequence). This CDR3 has 16 residues. The CDR3 is CASSSGRAEMNTEAFF. The CDR3 bases are TGTGCCAGTAGTAGCGGCAGGGCCGAAATGAACACTGAAGCTTTCTTT.

The sample holds one count of this clone. CDR3 coding DNA: TGTGCCTGGGTGCAGCGGACTGAAGCTTTCTTT. Protein sequence: CAWVQRTEAFF. The chain carries TRBV30 and TRBJ1-1; D not resolved. The germline V and J ends were trimmed by 5 bases and 5 bases, with 9 bases remaining between them. Per germline, CDR1 GTSNPN and CDR2 SVGIG (reference sequence). This CDR3 spans 11 amino acids.

The chain links TRBV12-3 or TRBV12-4 to TRBJ2-3, with TRBD2 identical over 10 bases. V lost 10 bases and J lost 1; bases outside the gene matches: 2. The CDR3 has 13 residues. CDR3 DNA: TGTGCCATCCTAGCGGGGGGCACAGATACGCAGTATTTT. It translates to CAILAGGTDTQYF.

This clone was detected only a few times. This chain uses TRBV6-1 with TRBJ1-5; D remains ambiguous. The CDR3 has 13 residues. V shed 2 bases and J shed 9 bases, with 11 bases lying between them. Per the germline V gene, CDR1 is MNHNS and CDR2 is SASEGT. The CDR3 loop reads CASSEPPPRPQHF. CDR3 in DNA: TGTGCCAGCAGTGAACCGCCCCCAAGGCCCCAGCATTTT.

This chain links TRBV6-5 with TRBJ2-1, with D possibly being TRBD2 (5 bases). V gave up 8 bases and J gave up 6 bases, with 14 bases separating them. The CDR3 has 13 amino acids. The germline V gene has CDR1 MNHEY and CDR2 SVGAGI. In DNA, the CDR3 is TGTGCCAGCGGCCAACCGGGGATCAATGAGCAGTTCTTC. It encodes CASGQPGINEQFF.

The chain recombines TRBV30 with TRBJ1-1; tentative D call: TRBD1 (5 bases). Trimming took 2 bases from V and 6 from J, leaving 16 bases between them. Germline lookup yields CDR1 GTSNPN and CDR2 SVGIG (reference sequence). The CDR3 extends over 14 amino acids. CDR3 amino acids: CAWSLSPGSAEAFF. In DNA form, the CDR3 reads TGTGCCTGGAGTCTATCCCCAGGGAGCGCTGAAGCTTTCTTT.

The V gene is TRBV14, the J gene TRBJ1-4; unclear D gene. Trimming removed 1 base at V and 7 bases at J, with 4 bases between. Germline V CDR1 and CDR2: SGHDN, FVKESK. This CDR3 is built from 12 residues. The CDR3 DNA follows: TGTGCCAGCAGCCAAGGGGGTGAAAAACTGTTTTTT. Its protein product is CASSQGGEKLFF.

The V gene is TRBV27, the J gene TRBJ1-6; D is possibly TRBD1 (5 bases). This CDR3 comprises 14 residues. Germline assignment: CDR1 MNHEY and CDR2 SMNVEV (reference sequence). Trimming shortened V by 2 bases and J by 6 bases, and 8 bases separated the two germline ends. CDR3 in amino acids: CASSLARANSPLHF. The DNA for the CDR3 is TGTGCCAGCAGTTTAGCCAGGGCTAATTCACCCCTCCACTTT.